These 28 T cell receptor beta chains came from one sample sequenced in a study of long-term antiretroviral therapy in people with HIV. The authors ran the immunoSEQ assay, v3.0, at survey level. This table comes from immunoSEQ multiplex PCR, and its TCRdb copy is limited to in-frame clones, with some not included. The sample lists approximately 21,000 clones, approximately 83% occurring once. The input for sequencing was unsorted PBMCs, taken 0.5 years before starting antiretroviral therapy. These TCRs come from a man between 18 and 29 years old with HIV.

The V call is TRBV27, the J call TRBJ2-1; TRBD1 aligns across 7 bases. V was clipped by 10 bases and J by 6 bases; unmatched bases: 12. The CDR3 covers 14 residues. Germline loops: CDR1 MNHEY, CDR2 SMNVEV (reference sequence). DNA for the CDR3: TGTGCCACCCAGGACAGGAGCGATATCAATGAGCAGTTCTTC. Amino acids: CATQDRSDINEQFF.

The chain links TRBV18 to TRBJ2-3; D is undetermined. CDR1 and CDR2 from the germline V gene are KGHSH and LQKENI. The V gene lost 2 bases and the J gene lost 0 bases, with 9 bases spanning the gap. The CDR3 has 15 amino acids. Here the CDR3 reads CASSPLADSTDTQYF. The CDR3 DNA reads as TGTGCCAGCTCACCATTGGCAGACAGCACAGATACGCAGTATTTT.

The gene calls are TRBV5-4 and TRBJ1-2; 11 positions match TRBD1. Germline V gene sequence: CDR1 SGHNT, CDR2 YYREEE (reference sequence). The V and J ends lost 1 base and 3 bases, in that order; junction bases with no gene match: 8. The CDR3 has 17 residues. CDR3 sequence reads: CASSLLGQGARDYGYTF. CDR3 nucleotides: TGTGCCAGCAGCTTGTTAGGACAGGGGGCGAGGGACTATGGCTACACCTTC.

The V and J genes are TRBV5-6 and TRBJ1-2; the D gene is possibly TRBD1 (6 bases). The CDR3 is 15 residues long. Trimming shortened V by 2 bases and J by 4 bases, and 15 bases separated the two germline ends. The germline V gene has CDR1 SGHDT and CDR2 YYEEEE. The CDR3: CASSFGTSHSYGYTF. DNA of the CDR3: TGTGCCAGCAGCTTCGGGACATCCCATAGCTATGGCTACACCTTC.

The chain employs TRBV5-5 and TRBJ2-7; D gene unclear. Germline CDR1 SGHKS, CDR2 YYEKEE (reference sequence). The CDR3 is 11 amino acids. The ends were cut back, 4 bases at V and 1 base at J, with 3 bases in the middle. CDR3 sequence (DNA): TGTGCCAGCAGCCCTTCCTACGAGCAGTACTTC. Translating it yields CASSPSYEQYF.

This clone came up once. The chain combines TRBV7-9 with TRBJ2-7, with 10 bases that match TRBD1. Per germline, CDR1 SEHNR and CDR2 FQNEAQ (reference sequence). This CDR3 is 14 amino acids long. Trimming at V came to 3 bases and at J to 5 bases, leaving 4 bases not matched to a gene. CDR3 sequence: CASSLGQGSNEQYF. The CDR3 DNA reads TGTGCCAGCAGCTTGGGACAGGGGAGCAACGAGCAGTACTTC.

The V call is TRBV4-1, the J call TRBJ2-7; TRBD2 aligns across 7 bases. This CDR3 spans 16 amino acids. Germline CDR1 MGHRA, CDR2 YSYEKL. Germline trimming cut 0 bases from V and 0 bases from J; bases unmatched to any gene: 5. The CDR3 nucleotides are TGCGCCAGCAGCCAAGATAGGGCTAGCGGCTCCTACGAGCAGTACTTC. Its protein is CASSQDRASGSYEQYF.

This chain uses TRBV5-5 with TRBJ2-5, with a weak D call TRBD2 (5 bases). The CDR3 loop spans 16 amino acids. Germline values: CDR1 SGHKS, CDR2 YYEKEE (reference sequence). V lost 4 bases to trimming and J lost 2 bases, with 18 bases between them. The CDR3 protein is CASSITELGRQETQYF. CDR3 sequence (DNA): TGTGCCAGCAGCATAACCGAACTAGGGCGGCAAGAGACCCAGTACTTC.

The chain joins TRBV27 to TRBJ1-5, with 8 bases lining up with TRBD1. There are 15 residues in the CDR3. The trim removed 6 bases at V and 3 bases at J, leaving 7 bases unmatched. Germline V gives CDR1 MNHEY, CDR2 SMNVEV (reference sequence). The CDR3 region has the DNA TGTGCCAGCAGGGGGGGACAGGCCCTCAATCAGCCCCAGCATTTT. Its translation: CASRGGQALNQPQHF.

The V and J genes are TRBV28 and TRBJ1-4; D perhaps matches TRBD1 (5 bases). The germline V and J ends were trimmed by 2 bases and 5 bases, with 12 bases remaining between them. Per germline, CDR1 MDHEN and CDR2 SYDVKM. The CDR3 runs to 15 residues. CDR3 DNA: TGTGCCAGCAGTTTAAGGGACGCCGGGAATGAAAAACTGTTTTTT. Its translation: CASSLRDAGNEKLFF.

The rearrangement joins TRBV18 to TRBJ2-2; D might be TRBD1 (6 bases). CDR1 and CDR2 from the germline V gene are KGHSH and LQKENI. The CDR3 sequence is 15 residues long. V lost 2 bases and J 4 bases, leaving 11 bases between the germline ends. CDR3 loop: CASSPEARGTGELFF. CDR3 in DNA: TGTGCCAGCTCACCAGAGGCCAGGGGCACCGGGGAGCTGTTTTTT. Looking up the rest from reference TRBV18 and TRBJ2-2 gives the full variable domain: NAGVMQNPRHLVRRRGQEARLRCSPMKGHSHVYWYRQLPEEGLKFMVYLQKENIIDESGMPKERFSAEFPKEGPSILRIQQVVRGDSAAYFCASSPEARGTGELFFGEGSRLTVL.

The table lists this clone with a few counts. The gene calls are TRBV6-6 and TRBJ1-5; no firm D call. Looked up from germline, CDR1 is MNHNY and CDR2 is SVGAGI (reference sequence). The V and J ends lost 5 bases and 4 bases respectively, with 6 bases between them. The CDR3 has 12 residues. CDR3 loop: CASSPVNQPQHF. The CDR3 DNA reads as TGTGCCAGCAGTCCTGTTAATCAGCCCCAGCATTTT.

This rearrangement joins TRBV28 to TRBJ2-3, with D possibly matching TRBD2 (6 bases). Trimming cost V 2 bases and J 1 base, with 13 bases left between them. This CDR3 is built from 16 residues. In germline, CDR1 is MDHEN, CDR2 SYDVKM. The CDR3 sequence is CASSLSASARTDTQYF. The CDR3 coding sequence is TGTGCCAGCAGTTTAAGCGCTAGCGCACGCACAGATACGCAGTATTTT.

This clone occurred a few times. This CDR3 reads CASSVGLAGYEQYF. The CDR3 nucleotides read TGTGCCAGCAGCGTGGGACTAGCGGGGTACGAGCAGTACTTC. The V and J genes are TRBV5-6 and TRBJ2-7, with TRBD2 matching 13 bases. CDR1 SGHDT and CDR2 YYEEEE come from the germline V gene. The V gene end was trimmed by 4 bases and the J gene end by 4 bases; junction bases not matched to a gene: 2. The CDR3 totals 14 residues.

The chain couples TRBV5-8 to TRBJ1-1, with D hard to call. Germline CDR1 is SGHTS and CDR2 is YDEGEE. The CDR3 has 16 amino acids. V was cut by 1 base and J by 4 bases, with 17 bases left in between. CDR3 coding DNA: TGTGCCAGCAGCTTGAATAGTTGGTTCGGTTCCACTGAAGCTTTCTTT. Protein sequence: CASSLNSWFGSTEAFF.

The V gene is TRBV27, the J gene TRBJ2-1; weak D call: TRBD2 (7 bases). V dropped 5 bases and J dropped 8 bases, with 25 bases sitting between them. This CDR3 is 17 amino acids long. The germline V gene has CDR1 MNHEY and CDR2 SMNVEV (reference sequence). The CDR3 sequence is CASSRGGESTTWDEQFF. The CDR3 DNA is TGTGCCAGCAGTAGGGGGGGGGAGTCTACAACTTGGGATGAGCAGTTCTTC.

The rearrangement joins TRBV10-3 to TRBJ2-7; 10 bases match TRBD2. With 6 bases clipped from V and 3 bases from J, the junction kept 8 bases outside the gene matches. The CDR3 has 15 residues. Germline CDR1 reads ENHRY; CDR2 reads SYGVKD. DNA of the CDR3: TGTGCCATCAGCCGTCTAGCGGGAGAGGGCTACGAGCAGTACTTC. Translating gives CAISRLAGEGYEQYF.

This chain joins TRBV6-1 and TRBJ2-5, with 7 bases matching TRBD1. V trimming: 1 base; J trimming: 1 base; junction bases outside the gene matches: 9. This CDR3 spans 17 amino acids. Germline CDR1 reads MNHNS; CDR2 reads SASEGT. The CDR3: CASSEEDRGQFQETQYF. The DNA for the CDR3 is TGTGCCAGCAGTGAAGAAGACCGGGGACAGTTCCAAGAGACCCAGTACTTC.

This chain uses TRBV2 with TRBJ1-2; 10 positions match TRBD1. This CDR3 is 15 amino acids long. Germline V gene lookup returns CDR1 SNHLY and CDR2 FYNNEI. J lost 2 bases, V lost 8 bases, and 8 bases had no gene match. Here the CDR3 reads CASDSGQGKNYGYTF. Written as DNA, the CDR3 is TGTGCCAGCGATTCGGGACAGGGGAAAAACTATGGCTACACCTTC.

The chain uses TRBV5-8 and TRBJ2-7; D gene uncertain. The CDR3 has 12 amino acids. V lost 4 bases to trimming and J lost 5 bases, with 10 bases between them. Per germline, CDR1 SGHTS and CDR2 YDEGEE. CDR3 region: CASSVPWDEQYF. In DNA, the CDR3 is TGTGCCAGCAGCGTTCCTTGGGACGAGCAGTACTTC.

The genes are TRBV6-1 and TRBJ1-2; D gene uncertain. This CDR3 spans 15 amino acids. Germline CDR1 reads MNHNS; CDR2 reads SASEGT. V was shortened by 7 bases and J by 4 bases, with 19 bases between the two germline ends. The CDR3 sequence: CASTPIEGGSYGYTF. The CDR3 region has the DNA TGTGCCAGCACCCCAATTGAGGGTGGGAGCTATGGCTACACCTTC.

This clone turned up a few times. V gene TRBV2 combines with J gene TRBJ1-5, with TRBD1 matching 10 bases. This CDR3 comprises 14 residues. CDR1 SNHLY and CDR2 FYNNEI come from the germline V gene. V gave up 6 bases and J gave up 5 bases; unmatched junction bases: 4. CDR3 residues: CASRLDRGHQPQHF. CDR3 sequence (DNA): TGTGCCAGCAGGCTCGACAGGGGGCATCAGCCCCAGCATTTT.

V and J are TRBV27 and TRBJ1-1; a possible D gene is TRBD1 (5 bases). The CDR3 totals 14 residues. Germline V CDR1 and CDR2: MNHEY, SMNVEV (reference sequence). Trimming stripped 0 bases from V and 4 bases from J, with 9 bases between. The CDR3 DNA reads as TGTGCCAGCAGTTTATCCGGGGCTGGCACTGAAGCTTTCTTT. Translation gives CASSLSGAGTEAFF.

The chain carries TRBV14 and TRBJ1-2; the D gene is possibly TRBD1 (5 bases). The V end was cut by 4 bases, the J end by 8 bases, with 14 bases between. The CDR3 totals 13 residues. CDR1 SGHDN and CDR2 FVKESK come from the germline V gene. The CDR3 loop reads CASSRGLSRGYTF. In DNA form, the CDR3 reads TGTGCCAGCAGCCGGGGACTGTCCCGGGGCTACACCTTC.

In this sample, this clone turned up a few times. The chain has TRBV7-9 and TRBJ1-5, with D possibly being TRBD1 (6 bases). This CDR3 has 14 amino acids. CDR1 and CDR2 from the germline V gene are SEHNR and FQNEAQ (reference sequence). Trimming removed 5 bases from V and 4 bases from J, with 12 bases in between. The CDR3 DNA sequence: TGTGCCAGCAGCATACAGGGCTGGAATCAGCCCCAGCATTTT. This gives the protein CASSIQGWNQPQHF.

In its sample, this clone is medium-sized (0.01 to 0.1%). In DNA, the CDR3 is TGTGCCAGCGCGGGACTAGTAAGCACAGATACGCAGTATTTT. Translating it yields CASAGLVSTDTQYF. This chain joins TRBV27 and TRBJ2-3; 8 bases align to TRBD2. The V gene end was trimmed by 8 bases and the J gene end by 0 bases; junction bases not matched to a gene: 4. This CDR3 has 14 amino acids. CDR1 MNHEY and CDR2 SMNVEV come from the germline V gene (reference sequence).

V is TRBV21-1 and J is TRBJ1-2. TRBV21-1 is reported as a pseudogene. The CDR3 sequence is 16 residues long. The CDR3 reads CASSIQGVEGLYGYTF. The CDR3 coding sequence is TGTGCCAGCAGCATACAAGGTGTCGAGGGCCTCTATGGCTACACCTTC.

CDR3 loop: CSVEPDSEKITDTQYF. CDR3 sequence (DNA): TGCAGCGTTGAACCAGACTCGGAGAAGATCACAGATACGCAGTATTTT. This chain connects TRBV29-1 to TRBJ2-3, with no clear D. CDR3 length equals 16 residues. Trimming left V 2 bases short and J 2 bases short, with 17 bases between. CDR1 is SQVTM and CDR2 is ANQGSEA in the germline V gene.